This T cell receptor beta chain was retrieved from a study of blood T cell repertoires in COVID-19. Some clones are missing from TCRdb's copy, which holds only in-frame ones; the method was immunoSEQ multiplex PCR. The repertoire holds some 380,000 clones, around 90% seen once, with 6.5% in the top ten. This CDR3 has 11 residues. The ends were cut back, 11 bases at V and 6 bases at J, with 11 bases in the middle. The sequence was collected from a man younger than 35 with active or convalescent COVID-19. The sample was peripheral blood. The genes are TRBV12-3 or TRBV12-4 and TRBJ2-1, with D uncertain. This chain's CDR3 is CASGAFNEQFF. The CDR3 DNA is TGTGCCTCTGGAGCCTTCAATGAGCAGTTCTTC.